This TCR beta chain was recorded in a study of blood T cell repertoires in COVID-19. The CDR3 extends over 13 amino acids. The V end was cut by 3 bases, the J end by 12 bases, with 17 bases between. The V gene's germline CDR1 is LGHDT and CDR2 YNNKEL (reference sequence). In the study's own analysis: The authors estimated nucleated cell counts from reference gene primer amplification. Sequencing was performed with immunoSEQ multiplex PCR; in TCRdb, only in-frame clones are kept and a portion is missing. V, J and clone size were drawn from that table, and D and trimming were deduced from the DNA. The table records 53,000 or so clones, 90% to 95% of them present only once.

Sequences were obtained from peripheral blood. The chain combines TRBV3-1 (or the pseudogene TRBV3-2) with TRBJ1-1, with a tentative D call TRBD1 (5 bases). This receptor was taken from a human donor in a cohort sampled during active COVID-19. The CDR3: CASSHPSTGGTFF. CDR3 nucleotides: TGTGCCAGCAGCCACCCTTCCACGGGGGGAACTTTCTTT.